This paragraph reports one T cell receptor beta chain. The record originates from a study of blood T cell repertoires in COVID-19. Across the study: The origin of the acute and convalescent COVID-19 samples was the United States, Italy and Spain. T cells, B-cell-depleted T cells, or PBMCs supplied cDNA or gDNA.

The table came from immunoSEQ multiplex PCR; TCRdb's copy has only in-frame clones and leaves some out. The data show fewer than 300,000 clones, with roughly four fifths seen just once and around a sixth held by the top ten. Recruited during active infection, patients (from Seattle) were subsequently followed longitudinally. The sample taken for sequencing was peripheral blood. The clonotype originates from a person aged 70 to 85 with COVID-19, enrolled during active disease.

The CDR3 protein is CASSTGQLNEKLFF. As DNA, the CDR3 is TGCGCCAGCAGCACCGGACAGCTTAATGAAAAACTGTTTTTT. The chain uses TRBV5-1 and TRBJ1-4; a possible D gene is TRBD1 (6 bases). V lost 4 bases to trimming and J lost 4 bases, with 11 bases between them. Germline CDR1 and CDR2: SGHRS and YFSETQ. The CDR3 contains 14 residues.